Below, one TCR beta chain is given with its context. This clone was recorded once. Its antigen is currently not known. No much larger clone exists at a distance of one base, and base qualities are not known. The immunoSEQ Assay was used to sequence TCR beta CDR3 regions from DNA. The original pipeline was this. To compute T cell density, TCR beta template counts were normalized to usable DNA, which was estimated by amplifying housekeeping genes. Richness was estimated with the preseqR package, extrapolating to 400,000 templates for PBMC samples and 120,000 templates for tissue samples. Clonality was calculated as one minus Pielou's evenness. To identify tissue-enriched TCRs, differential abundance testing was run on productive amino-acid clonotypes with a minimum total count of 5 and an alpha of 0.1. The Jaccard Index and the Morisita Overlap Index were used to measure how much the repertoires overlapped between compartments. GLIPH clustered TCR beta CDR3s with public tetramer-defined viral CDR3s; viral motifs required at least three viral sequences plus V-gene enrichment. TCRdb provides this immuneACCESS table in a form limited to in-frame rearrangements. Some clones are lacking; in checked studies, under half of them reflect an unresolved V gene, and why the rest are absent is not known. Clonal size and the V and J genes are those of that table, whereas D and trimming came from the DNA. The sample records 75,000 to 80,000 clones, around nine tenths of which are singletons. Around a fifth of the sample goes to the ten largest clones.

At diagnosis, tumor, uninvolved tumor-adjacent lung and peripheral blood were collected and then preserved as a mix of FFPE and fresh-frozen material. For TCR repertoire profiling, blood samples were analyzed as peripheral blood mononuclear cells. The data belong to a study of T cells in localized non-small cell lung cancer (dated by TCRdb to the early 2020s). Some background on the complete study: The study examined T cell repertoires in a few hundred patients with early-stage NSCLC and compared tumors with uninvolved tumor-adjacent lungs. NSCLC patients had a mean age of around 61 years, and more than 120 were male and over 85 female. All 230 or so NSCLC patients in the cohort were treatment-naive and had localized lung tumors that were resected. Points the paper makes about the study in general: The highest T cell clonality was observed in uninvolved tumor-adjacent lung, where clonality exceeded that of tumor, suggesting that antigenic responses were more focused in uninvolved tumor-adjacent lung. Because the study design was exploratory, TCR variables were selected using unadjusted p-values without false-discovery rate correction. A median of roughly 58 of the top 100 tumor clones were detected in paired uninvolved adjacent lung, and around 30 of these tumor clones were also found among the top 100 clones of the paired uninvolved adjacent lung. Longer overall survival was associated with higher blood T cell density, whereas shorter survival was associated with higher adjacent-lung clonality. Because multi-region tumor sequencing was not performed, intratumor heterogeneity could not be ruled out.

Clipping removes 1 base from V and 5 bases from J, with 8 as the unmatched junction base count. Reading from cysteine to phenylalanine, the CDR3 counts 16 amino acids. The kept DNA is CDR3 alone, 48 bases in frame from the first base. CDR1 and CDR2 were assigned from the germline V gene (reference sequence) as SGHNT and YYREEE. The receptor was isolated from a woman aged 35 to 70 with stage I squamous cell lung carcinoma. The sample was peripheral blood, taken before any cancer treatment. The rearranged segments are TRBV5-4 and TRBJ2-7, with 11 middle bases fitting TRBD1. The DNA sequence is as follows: TGTGCCAGCAGCTTGATGGGGACAGGGGGTTCAAACGAGCAGTACTTC. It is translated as CASSLMGTGGSNEQYF.